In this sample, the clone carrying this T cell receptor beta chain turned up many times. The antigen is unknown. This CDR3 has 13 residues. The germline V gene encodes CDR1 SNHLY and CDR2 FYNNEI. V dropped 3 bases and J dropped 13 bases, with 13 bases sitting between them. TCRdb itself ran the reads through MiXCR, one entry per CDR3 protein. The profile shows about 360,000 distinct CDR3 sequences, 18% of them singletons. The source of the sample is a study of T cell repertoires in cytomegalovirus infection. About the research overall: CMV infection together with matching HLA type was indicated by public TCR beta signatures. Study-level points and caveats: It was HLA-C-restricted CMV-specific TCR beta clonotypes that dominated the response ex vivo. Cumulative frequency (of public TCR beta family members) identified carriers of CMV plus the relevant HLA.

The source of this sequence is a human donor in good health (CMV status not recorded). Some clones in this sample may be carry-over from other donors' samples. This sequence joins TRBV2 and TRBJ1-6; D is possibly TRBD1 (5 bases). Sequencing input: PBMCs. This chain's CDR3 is CASSDEWGRPLHF. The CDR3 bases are TGTGCCAGCAGTGACGAGTGGGGCCGGCCCCTCCACTTT.